The entry below gives a single T cell receptor beta chain sequence along with its context. What it binds is not known. This sample was taken from a study of cytomegalovirus exposure and HLA in healthy donors. General observations from the study: Follow-up analysis seemed to connect common viral pathogens with several of the most significant clusters identified. Analyzed later, most CMV-associated TCR beta chains appeared HLA-restricted. Available immune exposure information was restricted to CMV serostatus only. Sequencing likely generated an artifact that appeared as a cluster of highly shared sequence variants.

Germline assignment: CDR1 SEHNR and CDR2 FQNEAQ (reference sequence). V was cut by 5 bases and J by 2 bases, with 4 bases left in between. The CDR3 spans 11 residues. The PCR ran on 60 Vbeta and 13 Jbeta primers. Using immunoSEQ multiplex PCR, the repertoire was profiled, and TCRdb retains in-frame clones only, with some absent. The sample has around 150,000 clones; about 74% are singletons. The V call is TRBV7-9, the J call TRBJ2-7; D call uncertain. Sequencing was performed on PBMCs. This TCR derives from a male donor in good health and CMV-seronegative. The CDR3 here is CASSDTYEQYF. CDR3 sequence (DNA): TGTGCCAGCAGCGACACCTACGAGCAGTACTTC.